The 20 T cell receptor beta chains listed next were all sequenced from one sample in a study of blood T cell repertoires in COVID-19. Sequenced by immunoSEQ multiplex PCR; TCRdb stores in-frame clones only, minus some. The data show 60,000 or so clones, with 60% to 75% seen just once and roughly 30% held by the top ten. Input material: peripheral blood. The source of these receptors is a woman of 80 years or more with acute or convalescent COVID-19.

The chain has TRBV6-1 and TRBJ1-4; D uncertain. Trimming stripped 3 bases from V and 8 bases from J, with 7 bases between. The CDR3 totals 12 residues. Looked up from germline, CDR1 is MNHNS and CDR2 is SASEGT. CDR3 protein: CASSESREKLFF. In DNA, the CDR3 is TGTGCCAGCAGTGAGTCCCGGGAAAAACTGTTTTTT.

The V call is TRBV10-2, the J call TRBJ1-1, with a possible D match to TRBD1 (5 bases). CDR1 and CDR2 from the germline V gene are WSHSY and SAAADI. The ends were cut back, 3 bases at V and 0 bases at J, with 11 bases in the middle. This CDR3 has 15 residues. CDR3 region: CASSEVGALNTEAFF. The CDR3 region has the DNA TGCGCCAGCAGTGAAGTTGGGGCACTGAACACTGAAGCTTTCTTT.

The rearrangement uses TRBV11-3 and TRBJ2-3, with D possibly TRBD2 on 6 matching bases. The germline V gene has CDR1 SGHNT and CDR2 YENEEA. The CDR3 is 15 residues long. Trimming left V 7 bases short and J 0 bases short, with 14 bases between. CDR3 nucleotide sequence: TGTGCCAGCAACCGGAGGGCAGGGAGCACAGATACGCAGTATTTT. Protein sequence: CASNRRAGSTDTQYF.

The chain employs TRBV6-2 or TRBV6-3 and TRBJ2-7; 12 bases agree with TRBD1. V trimming: 0 bases; J trimming: 11 bases; junction bases outside the gene matches: 5. Looked up from germline, CDR1 is MNHEY and CDR2 is SVGEGT. This CDR3 has 14 amino acids. As DNA, the CDR3 is TGTGCCAGCAGTTACTCCCGGGACAGGGGGCGAAAGTACTTC. The encoded protein is CASSYSRDRGRKYF.

The genes are TRBV28 and TRBJ1-5; D is uncertain. The germline V gene has CDR1 MDHEN and CDR2 SYDVKM. The CDR3 extends over 15 amino acids. V lost 3 bases and J lost 2, with 11 bases in between. The CDR3 DNA follows: TGTGCCAGCAGTTTCGGAGCCTATGGCAATCAGCCCCAGCATTTT. Its protein is CASSFGAYGNQPQHF. The whole variable domain, filled in from reference TRBV28 and TRBJ1-5, reads DVKVTQSSRYLVKRTGEKVFLECVQDMDHENMFWYRQDPGLGLRLIYFSYDVKMKEKGDIPEGYSVSREKKERFSLILESASTNQTSMYLCASSFGAYGNQPQHFGDGTRLSIL.

V is TRBV10-3 and J is TRBJ1-4; tentatively, D is TRBD1 (5 bases). This CDR3 has 16 residues. Deletions cut 0 bases from V and 0 bases from J, with 8 bases between. CDR1 is ENHRY and CDR2 is SYGVKD in the germline V gene. CDR3 DNA: TGTGCCATCAGTGAGTCTACAGGTGCAACTAATGAAAAACTGTTTTTT. Protein product: CAISESTGATNEKLFF.

CDR3 DNA: TGTGCCAGCAGTTCTCTGGGACTAGCGGGAGCGGGGTTCTCCTACGAGCAGTACTTC. Its translation: CASSSLGLAGAGFSYEQYF. V gene TRBV6-2 or TRBV6-3 combines with J gene TRBJ2-7, with TRBD2 matching over 14 bases. The V and J ends lost 4 bases and 0 bases, in that order; junction bases with no gene match: 11. The length of the CDR3 is 19 residues. Germline lookup yields CDR1 MNHEY and CDR2 SVGEGT.

The chain joins TRBV6-5 to TRBJ1-1, with D possibly matching TRBD1 (5 bases). V shed 6 bases and J shed 5 bases, with 16 bases lying between them. The CDR3 totals 14 residues. Per germline, CDR1 MNHEY and CDR2 SVGAGI. DNA for the CDR3: TGTGCCAGCAGATCTACGGGGGGTCAGACTGAAGCTTTCTTT. It yields the protein CASRSTGGQTEAFF.

The table lists this clone with a few counts. The chain links TRBV19 to TRBJ1-5, with 7 bases identical to TRBD1. J gave up 0 bases and V 8 bases, and 10 bases lay outside the gene matches. The germline V gene encodes CDR1 LNHDA and CDR2 SQIVND (reference sequence). The CDR3 runs 16 residues. CDR3 DNA sequence: TGTGCCAGTCGTGACAGGGCCCTAAATAGCAATCAGCCCCAGCATTTT. It encodes CASRDRALNSNQPQHF.

The V and J genes are TRBV6-6 and TRBJ2-7; no clear D gene. Germline assignment: CDR1 MNHNY and CDR2 SVGAGI (reference sequence). This CDR3 contains 13 residues. Between the trimmed V and J ends, which lost 5 bases and 4 bases, there was a span of 12 bases. CDR3 in amino acids: CASSLRLVYEQYF. In DNA form, the CDR3 reads TGTGCCAGCAGTCTTCGGTTGGTTTACGAGCAGTACTTC.

This sequence joins TRBV7-3 and TRBJ2-1; TRBD2 matches 14 bases. The CDR3 consists of 17 residues. The V and J ends lost 0 bases and 9 bases, in that order; junction bases with no gene match: 7. The germline V gene has CDR1 SGHTA and CDR2 FQGTGA. CDR3 region: CASSLTFGTSGSSEQFF. CDR3 bases: TGTGCCAGCAGCTTAACGTTTGGGACTAGCGGGAGTAGTGAGCAGTTCTTC.

The V gene is TRBV19, the J gene TRBJ2-7; weak D call: TRBD2 (6 bases). The CDR3 runs to 14 residues. CDR1 and CDR2 from the germline V gene are LNHDA and SQIVND (reference sequence). Trimming removed 6 bases from V and 2 bases from J, with 14 bases in between. CDR3 DNA: TGTGCCAGTAGCCTATCAGGGAGGACCTACGAGCAGTACTTC. This sequence encodes CASSLSGRTYEQYF.

CDR3 sequence: CASTTGTEVGYTF. The CDR3 nucleotides are TGTGCCAGCACTACCGGGACAGAGGTGGGCTACACCTTC. The chain employs TRBV6-5 and TRBJ1-2; 7 bases line up with TRBD1. CDR3 length equals 13 residues. The germline CDR1 and CDR2 sequences are MNHEY and SVGAGI. V was clipped by 7 bases and J by 8 bases; unmatched bases: 10.

This clone was recorded at least ten times. The CDR3 coding sequence is TGTGCCAGCAGTTACGATCGGGGGGCGGTAGGGCAGCCCCAGCATTTT. Translating it yields CASSYDRGAVGQPQHF. The V and J genes are TRBV6-2 or TRBV6-3 and TRBJ1-5; tentatively, D is TRBD1 (6 bases). V was pared by 2 bases and J by 7 bases, with 18 bases between. This CDR3 region has 16 residues. Germline V gene lookup returns CDR1 MNHEY and CDR2 SVGEGT.

The chain couples TRBV7-2 to TRBJ1-2, with 7 nucleotides matching TRBD1. Germline CDR1 is SGHTA and CDR2 is FQGNSA. V lost 5 bases and J lost 5; bases outside the gene matches: 11. This CDR3 spans 15 amino acids. CDR3 loop: CASSRNPGQIYGYTF. The CDR3, as DNA: TGTGCCAGCAGCAGAAACCCGGGACAGATATATGGCTACACCTTC.

The V gene is TRBV4-1, the J gene TRBJ1-1; D is unresolved. Germline V gene data show CDR1 as MGHRA and CDR2 as YSYEKL. V lost 0 bases and J lost 0, with 14 bases in between. The CDR3 runs 17 residues. The CDR3 bases are TGCGCCAGCAGCCAAGATCGTTCATCGAGAATGAACACTGAAGCTTTCTTT. Amino acid sequence: CASSQDRSSRMNTEAFF.

The chain uses TRBV21-1 and TRBJ2-7; the D call in the table, TRBD1, was not verified against the DNA. TRBV21-1 is classified as a pseudogene. The CDR3 is 13 amino acids. The CDR3 loop is CASGRGPRYEQYF. In DNA form, the CDR3 reads TGTGCCAGCGGCAGGGGCCCCCGGTACGAGCAGTACTTC.

V is TRBV5-5 and J is TRBJ2-2, with TRBD2 matching over 8 bases. In germline, CDR1 is SGHKS, CDR2 YYEKEE (reference sequence). The CDR3 length is 15 residues. The V gene end was trimmed by 1 base and the J gene end by 3 bases; junction bases not matched to a gene: 2. CDR3 residues: CASSLTAGDTGELFF. The CDR3 DNA sequence: TGTGCCAGCAGCTTGACAGCGGGAGACACCGGGGAGCTGTTTTTT.

The genes are TRBV30 and TRBJ1-6, with a tentative D call TRBD1 (5 bases). Deletions cut 5 bases from V and 0 bases from J, with 8 bases between. Germline CDR1 GTSNPN, CDR2 SVGIG (reference sequence). The CDR3 consists of 14 residues. Written as DNA, the CDR3 is TGTGCCTGGGACGACAGCTCCTATAATTCACCCCTCCACTTT. It yields the protein CAWDDSSYNSPLHF.

The chain employs TRBV27 and TRBJ2-5, with TRBD1 matching 8 bases. The CDR3 extends over 15 amino acids. Germline lookup yields CDR1 MNHEY and CDR2 SMNVEV (reference sequence). The V gene end was trimmed by 6 bases and the J gene end by 9 bases; junction bases not matched to a gene: 15. Here the CDR3 reads CASRSGTGVVSSQYF. CDR3 nucleotide sequence: TGTGCCAGCAGATCCGGGACAGGCGTGGTTAGTTCCCAGTACTTC.